These T cell receptor beta chains were read from a single sample in a study of shared clonotypes between healthy human individuals. The repertoire was sequenced with immunoSEQ multiplex PCR; TCRdb's copy has only in-frame clones and lacks some. The repertoire holds over a million clones, with roughly 96% as singletons. The material sequenced was naive CD4+ T cells sorted from blood. Receptors originate from a man aged 25 to 40 in good health. Each CDR3 is given with its conserved first and last residue. A D gene is named only where the DNA matches it firmly. A row's size may be missing; if present it is once, few, many or a size class.

D gene | clone size | J gene | V gene | CDR3 protein | CDR3 DNA
- | - | TRBJ2-7 | TRBV7-2 | CASSLGGSGYEQYF | TGTGCCAGCAGCCTAGGGGGTAGCGGCTACGAGCAGTACTTC
- | - | TRBJ2-5 | TRBV2 | CASSEGRAETQYF | TGTGCCAGCAGTGAAGGCAGGGCAGAGACCCAGTACTTC
TRBD2 | - | TRBJ2-2 | TRBV10-3 | CAISGGLAGVSTGELFF | TGTGCCATCAGTGGGGGACTAGCGGGAGTTAGCACCGGGGAGCTGTTTTTT
TRBD2 | - | TRBJ2-1 | TRBV10-2 | CASSGTSVFSSYNEQFF | TGCGCCAGCAGTGGGACTAGTGTGTTTAGCTCCTACAATGAGCAGTTCTTC
TRBD2 | - | TRBJ2-5 | TRBV7-6 | CASSLVPLADQETQYF | TGTGCCAGCAGCTTAGTCCCACTAGCGGACCAAGAGACCCAGTACTTC
- | once | TRBJ1-6 | TRBV30 | CAWRAYSSSPLHF | TGTGCCTGGAGGGCGTACAGCAGTTCACCCCTCCACTTT
- | - | TRBJ2-4 | TRBV5-4 | CASSSQSGSPNIQYF | TGTGCCAGCAGTTCACAGTCGGGGTCTCCAAACATTCAGTACTTC
- | - | TRBJ2-1 | TRBV7-6 | CASSPLRNEQFF | TGTGCCAGCAGCCCCCTTCGAAATGAGCAGTTCTTC
TRBD2 | - | TRBJ2-7 | TRBV2 | CATRGGLAAPYEQYF | TGTGCCACCCGAGGCGGACTAGCCGCTCCCTACGAGCAGTACTTC
TRBD1 | once | TRBJ1-4 | TRBV9 | CASSPRTGVNEKLFF | TGTGCCAGCAGCCCCAGGACAGGGGTTAATGAAAAACTGTTTTTT
- | - | TRBJ1-2 | TRBV29-1 | CSVGGYTF | TGCAGCGTAGGTGGCTACACCTTC
TRBD1 | - | TRBJ2-5 | TRBV7-8 | CASSPRDRGEKTQYF | TGTGCCAGCAGCCCCCGGGACAGGGGGGAGAAGACCCAGTACTTC
- | - | TRBJ2-7 | TRBV5-1 | CASSLSAAPEGYEQYF | TGCGCCAGCAGCTTGTCTGCAGCCCCCGAGGGTTACGAGCAGTACTTC
- | - | TRBJ2-4 | TRBV19 | CASSITRPAGGFLYF | TGTGCCAGTAGTATCACCCGGCCGGCGGGCGGTTTTTTGTACTTC
- | once | TRBJ2-7 | TRBV30 | CAGGPYEQYF | TGTGCCGGGGGCCCCTACGAGCAGTACTTC
TRBD2 | - | TRBJ2-3 | TRBV4-1 | CASSPLAVQTDTQYF | TGCGCCAGCAGCCCTCTAGCGGTACAGACAGATACGCAGTATTTT
- | - | TRBJ1-4 | TRBV11-2 | CASSPTGPTNEKLFF | TGTGCCAGCAGCCCCACCGGTCCAACTAATGAAAAACTGTTTTTT
- | once | TRBJ2-4 | TRBV7-2 | CASSLVSKNIQYF | TGTGCCAGCAGCTTAGTCAGTAAAAACATTCAGTACTTC
TRBD2 | - | TRBJ2-7 | TRBV11-3 | CASSLVAGDGQYF | TGTGCCAGCAGCTTAGTAGCGGGTGATGGGCAGTACTTC
TRBD2 | - | TRBJ2-7 | TRBV11-2 | CASSLGGLAGVFYEQYF | TGTGCCAGCAGCTTAGGAGGACTAGCGGGAGTGTTCTACGAGCAGTACTTC
- | - | TRBJ2-1 | TRBV28 | CASSLWRNEQFF | TGTGCCAGCAGTTTATGGCGCAATGAGCAGTTCTTC
- | few | TRBJ2-1 | TRBV12-1 | CASSPHRLVHPGEQFF | TGTGCCAGCAGTCCCCACCGGCTAGTCCATCCCGGGGAGCAGTTCTTC
TRBD1 | - | TRBJ1-5 | TRBV7-8 | CASSIRPSTGYVNQPQHF | TGTGCCAGCAGCATAAGACCATCGACAGGGTATGTCAATCAGCCCCAGCATTTT
TRBD1 | - | TRBJ1-5 | TRBV19 | CASSASRTGGAFSNQPQHF | TGTGCCAGTAGTGCGTCCCGGACAGGGGGCGCGTTTAGCAATCAGCCCCAGCATTTT